The next 3 T cell receptor beta chains were all read from a single sample in a study of blood T cells in healthy people across ages. A sample-barcoded 5' primer and a J-beta primer mix were used in a second PCR of roughly 7 to 11 cycles. In TCRdb, the 5' RACE reads were re-called with MiXCR into one record per CDR3 protein. The sample consists of some 1.5 million distinct CDR3 sequences, approximately 28% of them appearing once. Sequencing used blood. The receptor source for this set is a woman in her twenties or thirties in good health.

Details on this clonotype: A much larger clone lies a single base off, so this may be a read error. J is TRBJ2-5 and V is TRBV5-1, with a tentative D call TRBD1 (6 bases). The J call may be wrong; the DNA end is better matched by TRBJ2-7. The length of the CDR3 is 17 residues. The germline V gene encodes CDR1 SGHRS and CDR2 YFSETQ. CDR3 nucleotides: TGCGCCAGCGGCCCCTCACCGACACCAAAGGGGGTAAACGAGCAGTACTTC. It codes for CASGPSPTPKGVNEQYF.

This chain joins TRBV20-1 and TRBJ2-1; 11 bases align to TRBD2. The CDR3 is made up of 15 amino acids. The germline gives CDR1 DFQATT, CDR2 SNEGSKA (reference sequence). After removal of 3 bases from V and 0 bases from J, the junction contained 1 base not matched to a gene. CDR3 amino acids: CSARTSGVSYNEQFF. As DNA, the CDR3 is TGCAGTGCTAGGACTAGCGGGGTCTCCTACAATGAGCAGTTCTTC.

The CDR3: CASSYTPLDQPQHF. Written as DNA, the CDR3 is TGTGCCAGCAGTTACACCCCTTTAGATCAGCCCCAGCATTTT. The rearrangement uses TRBV6-5 and TRBJ1-5; no firm D call. V lost 2 bases and J lost 5, with 10 bases in between. Germline V gene lookup returns CDR1 MNHEY and CDR2 SVGAGI. There are 14 residues in the CDR3.